This T cell receptor (beta chain) was sequenced in a study of cytomegalovirus exposure and HLA in healthy donors. Study background: The Caucasian-associated ancestry cluster contained about four fifths of the approximately 400 genotyped donors.

Comment on this clone: The antigen remains unidentified.

Germline loops: CDR1 MGHDK, CDR2 SYGVNS. V trimming: 6 bases; J trimming: 5 bases; junction bases outside the gene matches: 8. The CDR3 totals 15 residues. Broader study findings: A previous analysis found most TCR beta V segments productive roughly 87% or roughly 30% of the time. Researchers catalogued some 160 TCR beta chains as cytomegalovirus-associated.

The PCR had 60 Vbeta and 13 Jbeta primers. The table came from immunoSEQ multiplex PCR; TCRdb's copy has only in-frame clones and leaves some out. The data show approximately 200,000 clones, less than 90% seen once. This receptor was obtained from a boy younger than 18 in good health and CMV-seronegative. The source material was PBMCs. V usage is TRBV25-1 and J usage is TRBJ2-1, with 9 bases lining up with TRBD2. Here the CDR3 reads CASRSWTSADNEQFF. CDR3 in DNA: TGTGCCAGCAGATCTTGGACTAGCGCTGACAATGAGCAGTTCTTC.